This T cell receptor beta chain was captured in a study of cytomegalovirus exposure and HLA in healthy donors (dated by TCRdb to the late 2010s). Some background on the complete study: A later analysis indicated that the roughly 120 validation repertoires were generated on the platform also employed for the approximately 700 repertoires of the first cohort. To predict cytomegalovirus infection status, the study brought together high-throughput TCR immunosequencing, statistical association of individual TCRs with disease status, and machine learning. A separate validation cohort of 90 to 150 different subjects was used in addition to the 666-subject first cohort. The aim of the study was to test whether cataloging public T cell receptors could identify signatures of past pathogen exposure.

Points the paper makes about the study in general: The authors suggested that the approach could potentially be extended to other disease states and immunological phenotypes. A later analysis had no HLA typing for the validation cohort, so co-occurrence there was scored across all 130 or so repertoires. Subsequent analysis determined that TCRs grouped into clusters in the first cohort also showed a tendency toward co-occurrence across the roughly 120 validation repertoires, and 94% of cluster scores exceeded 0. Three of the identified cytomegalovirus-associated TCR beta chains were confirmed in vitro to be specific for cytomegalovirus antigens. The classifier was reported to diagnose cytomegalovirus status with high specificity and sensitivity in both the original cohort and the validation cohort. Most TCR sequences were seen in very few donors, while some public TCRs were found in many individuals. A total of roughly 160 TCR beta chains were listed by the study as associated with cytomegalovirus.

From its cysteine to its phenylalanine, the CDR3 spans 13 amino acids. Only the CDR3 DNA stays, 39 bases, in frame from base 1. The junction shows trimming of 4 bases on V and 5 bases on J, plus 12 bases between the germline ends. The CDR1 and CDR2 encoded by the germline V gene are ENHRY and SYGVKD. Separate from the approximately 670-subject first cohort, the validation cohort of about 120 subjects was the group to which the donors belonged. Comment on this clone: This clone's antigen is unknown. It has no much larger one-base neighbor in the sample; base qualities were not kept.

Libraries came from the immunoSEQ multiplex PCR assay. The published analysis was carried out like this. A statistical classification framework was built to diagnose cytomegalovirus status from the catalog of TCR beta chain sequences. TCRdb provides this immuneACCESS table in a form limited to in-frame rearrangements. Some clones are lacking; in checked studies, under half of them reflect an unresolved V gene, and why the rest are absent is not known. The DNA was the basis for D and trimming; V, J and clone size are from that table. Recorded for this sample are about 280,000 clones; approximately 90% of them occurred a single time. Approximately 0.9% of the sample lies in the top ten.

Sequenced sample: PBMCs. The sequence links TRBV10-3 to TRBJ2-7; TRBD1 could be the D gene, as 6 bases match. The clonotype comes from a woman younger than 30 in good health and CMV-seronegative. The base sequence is TGTGCCATCAGTGCCAGACAGGTGAACGAGCAGTACTTC. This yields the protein CAISARQVNEQYF.